These 8 T cell receptor beta chains were all obtained from the same sample, sequenced in a study of shared clonotypes between healthy human individuals. Sequenced by immunoSEQ multiplex PCR; TCRdb stores in-frame clones only, minus some. The sample carries about 1,500,000 clones, approximately 97% recorded once. Input material: naive CD4+ T cells sorted from blood. Subset given: CD45RA+ positively selected. The receptors were gathered from a man aged 25-45 years in good health.

The J gene is TRBJ2-2, the V gene TRBV5-1, with a possible D match to TRBD1 (6 bases). Trimming pared 6 bases from V and 5 bases from J, leaving 14 bases between. The CDR3 covers 14 residues. Germline V lookup: CDR1 SGHRS, CDR2 YFSETQ. The CDR3 loop reads CASTWTDRTGELFF. The CDR3 DNA reads TGCGCCAGCACCTGGACAGATCGGACCGGGGAGCTGTTTTTT.

J is TRBJ2-7 and V is TRBV2, with TRBD1 matching 9 bases. V shed 6 bases, J shed 1 base, and the junction held 13 bases outside the gene matches. The CDR3 consists of 17 residues. Germline CDR1 is SNHLY and CDR2 is FYNNEI. The CDR3 is CASSTPITGGASYEQYF. The DNA of the CDR3 is TGTGCCAGCAGCACCCCCATTACAGGGGGCGCTTCCTACGAGCAGTACTTC.

The gene calls are TRBV4-1 and TRBJ2-4, with D perhaps TRBD1 or TRBD2 (5 bases each). Trimming removed 4 bases from V and 6 bases from J, with 16 bases in between. This CDR3 contains 15 residues. CDR1 MGHRA and CDR2 YSYEKL come from the germline V gene. The CDR3 coding sequence is TGCGCCAGCAGCCGAAGCGAACGGGGCTTAAACATTCAGTACTTC. Amino acid sequence: CASSRSERGLNIQYF.

CDR3 nucleotides: TGTGTCAGAAGCTTAGGAGGACAGGGCGACTCTGGGGCCAACGTCCTGACTTTC. It yields the protein CVRSLGGQGDSGANVLTF. The gene calls are TRBV7-5 and TRBJ2-6; whether TRBD1, the table's D call, matches the DNA was not checked. TRBV7-5 is a pseudogene locus. There are 18 residues in the CDR3.

This clone was seen a single time. J is TRBJ1-1 and V is TRBV5-4; no definite D call. The CDR3 contains 15 residues. V was clipped by 5 bases and J by 4 bases, with 18 bases between them. Germline CDR1 reads SGHNT; CDR2 reads YYREEE (reference sequence). CDR3 region: CASRPEVSLTTEAFF. CDR3 bases: TGTGCCAGCAGGCCTGAAGTATCGTTAACCACTGAAGCTTTCTTT.

The V gene is TRBV2, the J gene TRBJ1-1, with TRBD1 matching 8 bases. From germline, CDR1 is SNHLY and CDR2 FYNNEI. After removal of 5 bases from V and 7 bases from J, the junction contained 6 bases not matched to a gene. CDR3 length equals 13 residues. This CDR3 is CASSRQGRDEAFF. In nucleotides, the CDR3 is TGTGCCAGCAGTCGACAGGGGAGGGATGAAGCTTTCTTT.

The V gene is TRBV10-3, the J gene TRBJ2-1; 14 nucleotides align to TRBD2. V gave up 3 bases and J gave up 8 bases; unmatched junction bases: 3. The length of the CDR3 is 15 residues. Germline values: CDR1 ENHRY, CDR2 SYGVKD. CDR3 coding DNA: TGTGCCATCAGTGACAGGACTAGCGGGAGGCATGAGCAGTTCTTC. Translation: CAISDRTSGRHEQFF.

The chain couples TRBV7-6 to TRBJ2-4; 10 bases agree with TRBD2. Germline loops: CDR1 SGHVS, CDR2 FNYEAQ. V trimming: 1 base; J trimming: 8 bases; junction bases outside the gene matches: 14. The CDR3 sequence is 18 residues long. The CDR3 DNA reads as TGTGCCAGCAGCTTAGGCCCCCCCAAAGCGGGAGGGCAATACATTCAGTACTTC. This encodes CASSLGPPKAGGQYIQYF.